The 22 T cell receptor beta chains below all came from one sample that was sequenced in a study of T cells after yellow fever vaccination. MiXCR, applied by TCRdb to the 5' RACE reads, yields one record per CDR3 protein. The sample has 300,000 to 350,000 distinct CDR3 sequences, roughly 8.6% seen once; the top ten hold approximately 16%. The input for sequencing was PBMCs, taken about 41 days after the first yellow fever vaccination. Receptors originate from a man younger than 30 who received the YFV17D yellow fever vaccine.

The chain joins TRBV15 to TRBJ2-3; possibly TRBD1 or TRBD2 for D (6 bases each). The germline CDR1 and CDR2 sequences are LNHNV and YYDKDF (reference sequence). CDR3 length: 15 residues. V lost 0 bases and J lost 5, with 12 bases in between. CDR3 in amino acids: CATSRDRGLKDTQYF. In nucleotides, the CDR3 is TGTGCCACCAGCAGAGATCGGGGGCTTAAAGATACGCAGTATTTT.

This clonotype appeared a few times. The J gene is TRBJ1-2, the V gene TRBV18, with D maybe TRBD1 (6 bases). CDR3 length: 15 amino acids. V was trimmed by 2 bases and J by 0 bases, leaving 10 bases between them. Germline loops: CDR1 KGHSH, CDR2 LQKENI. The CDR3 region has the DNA TGTGCCAGCTCACCAAAGGGACAAGCTAACTATGGCTACACCTTC. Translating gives CASSPKGQANYGYTF.

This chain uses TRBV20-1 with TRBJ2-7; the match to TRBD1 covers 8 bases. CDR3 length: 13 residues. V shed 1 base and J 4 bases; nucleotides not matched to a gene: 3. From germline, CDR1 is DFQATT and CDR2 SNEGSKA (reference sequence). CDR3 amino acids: CSARARTGYEQYV. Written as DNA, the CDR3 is TGCAGTGCTAGAGCGAGGACAGGGTACGAGCAGTACGTC.

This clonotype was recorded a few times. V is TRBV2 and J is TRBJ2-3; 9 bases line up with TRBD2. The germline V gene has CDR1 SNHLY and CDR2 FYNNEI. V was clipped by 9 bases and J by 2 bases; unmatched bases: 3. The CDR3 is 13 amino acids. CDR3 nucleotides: TGTGCCAGTAGACTAGCGGTCACAGATACGCAGTATTTT. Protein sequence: CASRLAVTDTQYF.

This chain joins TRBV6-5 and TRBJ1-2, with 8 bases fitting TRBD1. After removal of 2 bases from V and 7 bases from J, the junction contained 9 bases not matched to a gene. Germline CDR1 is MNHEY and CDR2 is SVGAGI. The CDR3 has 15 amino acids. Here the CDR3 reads CASSYTQGAEGGYTF. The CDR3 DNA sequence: TGTGCCAGCAGTTACACTCAGGGGGCTGAGGGTGGCTACACCTTC.

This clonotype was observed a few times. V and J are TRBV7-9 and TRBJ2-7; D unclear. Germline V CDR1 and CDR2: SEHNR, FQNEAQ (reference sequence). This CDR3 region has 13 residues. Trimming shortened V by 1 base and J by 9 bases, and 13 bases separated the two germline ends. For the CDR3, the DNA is TGTGCCAGCAGCTTAGACGGCTTACGGTGGCAGTACGTC. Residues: CASSLDGLRWQYV.

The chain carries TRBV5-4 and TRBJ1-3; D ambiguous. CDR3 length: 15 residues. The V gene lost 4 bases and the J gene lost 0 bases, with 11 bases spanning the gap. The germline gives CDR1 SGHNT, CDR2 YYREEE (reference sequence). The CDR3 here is CASSIDGSSGNTIYF. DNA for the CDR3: TGTGCCAGCAGCATAGACGGGTCCTCTGGAAACACCATATATTTT.

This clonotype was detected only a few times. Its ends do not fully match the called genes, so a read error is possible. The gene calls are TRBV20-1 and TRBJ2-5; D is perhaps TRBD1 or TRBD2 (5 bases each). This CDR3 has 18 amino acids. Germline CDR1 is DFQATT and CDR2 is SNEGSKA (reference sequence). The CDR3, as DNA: TGCAGTGCCAGAGGGGTGGTGGCTTCCGGTGGGCGGCAAGAGACCCAGTACTTC. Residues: CSARGVVASGGRQETQYF.

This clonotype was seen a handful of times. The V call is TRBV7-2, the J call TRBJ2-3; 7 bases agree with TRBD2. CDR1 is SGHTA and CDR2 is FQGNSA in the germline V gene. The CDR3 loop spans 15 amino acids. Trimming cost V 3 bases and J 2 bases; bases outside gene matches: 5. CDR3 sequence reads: CASSFRLAVTDTQYF. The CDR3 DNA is TGTGCCAGCAGCTTCCGACTAGCTGTCACAGATACGCAGTATTTT.

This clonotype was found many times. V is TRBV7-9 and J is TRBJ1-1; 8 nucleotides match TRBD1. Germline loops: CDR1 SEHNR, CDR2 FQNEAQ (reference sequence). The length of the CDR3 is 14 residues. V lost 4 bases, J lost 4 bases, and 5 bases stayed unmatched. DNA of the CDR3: TGTGCCAGCAGCTCCTGGACAGGGCCCACTGAAGCTTTCTTT. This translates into CASSSWTGPTEAFF.

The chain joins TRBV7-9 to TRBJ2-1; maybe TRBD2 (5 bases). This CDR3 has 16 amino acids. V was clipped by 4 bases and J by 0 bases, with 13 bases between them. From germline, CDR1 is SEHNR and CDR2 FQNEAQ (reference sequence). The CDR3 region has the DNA TGTGCCAGCAGCTACATAGCGAGGAGCTCCTACAATGAGCAGTTCTTC. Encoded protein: CASSYIARSSYNEQFF.

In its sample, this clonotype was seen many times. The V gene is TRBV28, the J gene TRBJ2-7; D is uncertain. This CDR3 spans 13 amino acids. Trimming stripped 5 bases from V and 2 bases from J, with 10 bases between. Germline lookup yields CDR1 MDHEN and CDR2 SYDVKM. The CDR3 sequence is CASSQPLAYEQYV. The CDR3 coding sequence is TGTGCCAGCAGTCAACCTCTGGCCTACGAGCAGTACGTC.

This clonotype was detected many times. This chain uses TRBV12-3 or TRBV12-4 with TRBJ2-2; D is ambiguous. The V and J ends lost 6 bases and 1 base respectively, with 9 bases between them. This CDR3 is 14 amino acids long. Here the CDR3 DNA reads TGTGCCAGCAGCCGGACGAGGAACACCGGGGAGCTGTTTTTT. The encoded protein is CASSRTRNTGELFF.

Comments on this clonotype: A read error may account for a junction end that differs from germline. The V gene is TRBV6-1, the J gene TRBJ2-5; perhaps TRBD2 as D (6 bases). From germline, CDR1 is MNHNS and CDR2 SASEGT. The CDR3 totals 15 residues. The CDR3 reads CASGETSAIGETQYF. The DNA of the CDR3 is TGTGCCAGCGGTGAGACTAGTGCGATAGGCGAGACCCAGTACTTC.

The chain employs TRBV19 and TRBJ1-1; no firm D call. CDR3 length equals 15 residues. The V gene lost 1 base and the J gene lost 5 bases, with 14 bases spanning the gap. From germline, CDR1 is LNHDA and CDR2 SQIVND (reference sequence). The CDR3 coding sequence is TGTGCCAGTAGTATAGGTGGCGGGCTCTGGACTGAAGCTTTCTTT. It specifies CASSIGGGLWTEAFF.

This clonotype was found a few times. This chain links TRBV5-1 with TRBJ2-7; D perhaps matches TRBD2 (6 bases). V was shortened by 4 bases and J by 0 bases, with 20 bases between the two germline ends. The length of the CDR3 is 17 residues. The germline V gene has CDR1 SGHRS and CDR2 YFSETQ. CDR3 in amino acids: CASSPLGGGPSSYEQYF. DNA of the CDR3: TGCGCCAGCAGCCCCCTGGGAGGCGGCCCGAGCTCCTACGAGCAGTACTTC. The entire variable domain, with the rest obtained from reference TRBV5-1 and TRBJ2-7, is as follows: KAGVTQTPRYLIKTRGQQVTLSCSPISGHRSVSWYQQTPGQGLQFLFEYFSETQRNKGNFPGRFSGRQFSNSRSEMNVSTLELGDSALYLCASSPLGGGPSSYEQYFGPGTRLTVT.

The CDR3 region has the DNA TGTGCCACCAGCAGACCGGGACAGGTCGGCTATGGCTACACCTTC. Translated: CATSRPGQVGYGYTF. The gene calls are TRBV15 and TRBJ1-2, with 8 positions matching TRBD1. The trim removed 2 bases at V and 4 bases at J, leaving 6 bases unmatched. The CDR3 loop spans 15 amino acids. CDR1 LNHNV and CDR2 YYDKDF come from the germline V gene (reference sequence). Combining the CDR3 with reference TRBV15 and TRBJ1-2 gives the whole variable domain DAMVIQNPRYQVTQFGKPVTLSCSQTLNHNVMYWYQQKSSQAPKLLFHYYDKDFNNEADTPDNFQSRRPNTSFCFLDIRSPGLGDTAMYLCATSRPGQVGYGYTFGSGTRLTVV.

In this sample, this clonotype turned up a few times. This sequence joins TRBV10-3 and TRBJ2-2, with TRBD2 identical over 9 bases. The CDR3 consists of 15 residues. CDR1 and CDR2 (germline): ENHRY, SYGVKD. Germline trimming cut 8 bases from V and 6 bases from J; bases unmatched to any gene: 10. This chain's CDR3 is CAIAFAGGPPGELFF. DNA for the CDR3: TGTGCCATCGCATTCGCGGGGGGGCCTCCCGGGGAGCTGTTTTTT.

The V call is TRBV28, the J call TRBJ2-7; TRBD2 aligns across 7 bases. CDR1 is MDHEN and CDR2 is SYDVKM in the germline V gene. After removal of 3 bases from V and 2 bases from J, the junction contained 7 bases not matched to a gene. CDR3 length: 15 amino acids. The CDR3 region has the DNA TGTGCCAGCAGTTTTGCCTCGAGCGGGGCCTACGAGCAGTACGTC. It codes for CASSFASSGAYEQYV.

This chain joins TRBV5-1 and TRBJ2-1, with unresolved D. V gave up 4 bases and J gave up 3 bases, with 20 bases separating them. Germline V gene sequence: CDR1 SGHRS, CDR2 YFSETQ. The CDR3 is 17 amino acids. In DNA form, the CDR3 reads TGCGCCAGCAGCCCCGGCCAAACCAGCTATCGCTACAATGAGCAGTTCTTC. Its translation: CASSPGQTSYRYNEQFF. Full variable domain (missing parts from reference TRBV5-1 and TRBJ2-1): KAGVTQTPRYLIKTRGQQVTLSCSPISGHRSVSWYQQTPGQGLQFLFEYFSETQRNKGNFPGRFSGRQFSNSRSEMNVSTLELGDSALYLCASSPGQTSYRYNEQFFGPGTRLTVL.

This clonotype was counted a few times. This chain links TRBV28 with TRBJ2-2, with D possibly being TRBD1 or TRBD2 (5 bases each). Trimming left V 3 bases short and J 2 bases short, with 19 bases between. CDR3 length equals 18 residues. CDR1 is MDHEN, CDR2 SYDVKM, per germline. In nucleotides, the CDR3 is TGTGCCAGCAGTTTTCCTGTTCGATCTGGGGGAAACACCGGGGAGCTGTTTTTT. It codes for CASSFPVRSGGNTGELFF.

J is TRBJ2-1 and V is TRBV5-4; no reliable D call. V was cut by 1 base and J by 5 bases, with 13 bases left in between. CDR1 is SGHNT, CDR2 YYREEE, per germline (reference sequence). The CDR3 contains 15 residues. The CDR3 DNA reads TGTGCCAGCAGCTTGCCAGCGAGGTCCCACAATGAGCAGTTCTTC. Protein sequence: CASSLPARSHNEQFF. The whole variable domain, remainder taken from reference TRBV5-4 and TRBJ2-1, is ETGVTQSPTHLIKTRGQQVTLRCSSQSGHNTVSWYQQALGQGPQFIFQYYREEENGRGNFPPRFSGLQFPNYSSELNVNALELDDSALYLCASSLPARSHNEQFFGPGTRLTVL.